This T cell receptor beta chain is from a study of long-term antiretroviral therapy in people with HIV. Donors each had at least one pre-ART PBMC sample and at least two post-ART ones. Participants with HIV, all of them, were treated in the United States. Survey-level resolution applied to immunoSEQ assay v3.0. Sequencing was performed with immunoSEQ multiplex PCR; in TCRdb, only in-frame clones are kept and a portion is missing. The sample contains about 20,000 clones, almost 95% of which appear only once. This CDR3 has 15 residues. The ends lost 3 bases at V and 7 bases at J; junction bases unmatched: 10. The germline gives CDR1 SEHNR, CDR2 FQNEAQ (reference sequence). Comment on this clone: As yet, its antigen is unknown.

Findings of the study overall: Clonal populations expanded prior to ART predominated within the repertoire at all time points. There were no data on ART adherence, viral resistance or therapy changes, a gap that limits inferences about post-ART repertoire changes.

The sample consisted of unsorted PBMCs, taken 4.4 years after starting antiretroviral therapy. This sequence was found in a woman in her 50s with HIV. The chain is built from TRBV7-9 and TRBJ2-5; 8 nucleotides align to TRBD2. The CDR3 region is CASSFLAGGEGTQYF. The CDR3 DNA is TGTGCCAGCAGCTTCCTGGCGGGGGGCGAAGGGACCCAGTACTTC.